This T cell receptor beta chain comes out of a study of T cell repertoires in cytomegalovirus infection. Study-level points and caveats: HLA-C-restricted CMV-specific TCR beta clonotypes prevailed in the ex vivo response.

TCRdb re-derived calls from the reads in MiXCR, one entry per CDR3 protein. The table shows roughly 150,000 distinct CDR3 sequences, with about 20% occurring only once. In regard to this clonotype: Its antigen is as yet unknown.

The CDR3 sequence is 15 residues long. V gave up 5 bases and J gave up 2 bases; unmatched junction bases: 4. Germline CDR1 and CDR2: ENHRY and SYGVKD. The sample in question was CD8+ T cells from cultured PBMCs, obtained from culture after CMV antigen stimulation. The receptor was derived from a human donor in good health (CMV status not recorded). Some clones in this sample may be carry-over from other donors' samples. This chain links TRBV10-3 with TRBJ1-5; 9 nucleotides match TRBD1. The CDR3: CAISTTGGGNQPQHF. In DNA, the CDR3 is TGTGCCATCAGTACAACAGGGGGCGGCAATCAGCCCCAGCATTTT.